One sample yielded the 18 T cell receptor beta chains listed below, sequenced in a study of CD8 T cell repertoires and HIV-1 epitope variants. Their cognate antigens are unknown. Here immunoSEQ multiplex PCR was the method, and the copy in TCRdb shows in-frame clones only, minus some. The sample has roughly 5,000 clones, 67% seen once; the top ten hold roughly 47%. Sequenced material: cultured CD8+ T cells derived from PBMCs. These receptor sequences come from a male donor with HIV.

The rearrangement uses TRBV23-1 and TRBJ2-7, with 8 positions matching TRBD2. TRBV23-1 belongs to the ORF category, with a function that is uncertain. This CDR3 is 17 amino acids long. Losses at the gene ends were 3 bases for V and 0 bases for J; bases not matched to a gene: 10. The CDR3 region has the DNA TGCGCCAGCAGTCACCCAACAACTAGCGGAGTCTCCTACGAGCAGTACTTC. Its protein product is CASSHPTTSGVSYEQYF.

J is TRBJ2-1 and V is TRBV25-1, with D perhaps TRBD2 (5 bases). The CDR3 loop spans 17 amino acids. The V and J ends lost 4 bases and 0 bases respectively, with 16 bases between them. The germline CDR1 and CDR2 sequences are MGHDK and SYGVNS. Here the CDR3 reads CASSGLAGRRSYNEQFF. Written as DNA, the CDR3 is TGTGCCAGCAGTGGGCTAGCTGGACGCCGCTCCTACAATGAGCAGTTCTTC. The full variable domain, rest sourced from reference TRBV25-1 and TRBJ2-1, is EADIYQTPRYLVIGTGKKITLECSQTMGHDKMYWYQQDPGMELHLIHYSYGVNSTEKGDLSSESTVSRIRTEHFPLTLESARPSHTSQYLCASSGLAGRRSYNEQFFGPGTRLTVL.

This chain uses TRBV12-5 with TRBJ2-5; a possible D gene is TRBD1 (5 bases). The germline CDR1 and CDR2 sequences are LGHNT and FRNRAP. V shed 4 bases and J shed 1 base, with 16 bases lying between them. This CDR3 has 16 amino acids. CDR3 sequence (DNA): TGTGCTAGTGGTTCCACCTCCGACAGTACCCAAGAGACCCAGTACTTC. Its protein is CASGSTSDSTQETQYF.

A single count supports this clone. The CDR3 loop is CASSYSGRPEEKLFF. The CDR3 DNA sequence: TGTGCCAGCAGTTACTCAGGTAGACCGGAGGAAAAACTGTTTTTT. The chain combines TRBV6-5 with TRBJ1-4, with D uncertain. Trimming left V 0 bases short and J 8 bases short, with 13 bases between. CDR3 length: 15 amino acids. Per germline, CDR1 MNHEY and CDR2 SVGAGI.

V gene TRBV25-1 combines with J gene TRBJ2-2; tentatively, D is TRBD2 (5 bases). Germline-derived CDR1 and CDR2 are MGHDK and SYGVNS. The CDR3 runs to 15 residues. Between the trimmed V and J ends, which lost 6 bases and 4 bases, there was a span of 15 bases. Written as DNA, the CDR3 is TGTGCCAGCAGCCCTCCCGGGGTTGGCACCGGGGAGCTGTTTTTT. Encoded protein: CASSPPGVGTGELFF.

The rearrangement uses TRBV28 and TRBJ2-7, with 8 nucleotides matching TRBD1. The CDR3 has 13 amino acids. The germline V gene encodes CDR1 MDHEN and CDR2 SYDVKM. V was pared by 7 bases and J by 5 bases, with 7 bases of the junction left unmatched. The CDR3 here is CASKDRVINEQYF. The CDR3 DNA reads TGTGCCAGCAAGGACAGGGTAATCAACGAGCAGTACTTC.

The chain joins TRBV11-1 to TRBJ2-7, with D perhaps TRBD1 (5 bases). This CDR3 region has 13 residues. V was cut by 3 bases and J by 0 bases, with 6 bases left in between. CDR1 is SGHAT, CDR2 FQDESV, per germline (reference sequence). Here the CDR3 reads CASSLTDSYEQYF. The CDR3 region has the DNA TGTGCCAGCAGCTTGACAGACTCCTACGAGCAGTACTTC.

The chain is built from TRBV9 and TRBJ2-6; possible D gene TRBD2, 6 bases. Trimming pared 2 bases from V and 2 bases from J, leaving 17 bases between. This CDR3 spans 18 amino acids. In germline, CDR1 is SGDLS, CDR2 YYNGEE. DNA of the CDR3: TGTGCCAGCAGCGTCCCCCGAGAGGGAGGAGCTGGGGCCAACGTCCTGACTTTC. This sequence encodes CASSVPREGGAGANVLTF.

The chain carries TRBV5-4 and TRBJ1-1, with D possibly matching TRBD1 (5 bases). The CDR3 has 14 residues. Trimming stripped 1 base from V and 6 bases from J, with 13 bases between. CDR1 is SGHNT, CDR2 YYREEE, per germline (reference sequence). The CDR3 sequence is CASSLYQGSPEAFF. The CDR3 coding sequence is TGTGCCAGCAGCTTGTACCAGGGTAGTCCTGAAGCTTTCTTT.

The gene calls are TRBV5-4 and TRBJ2-1, with 11 bases matching TRBD1. The CDR3 is 15 residues long. The V and J ends lost 4 bases and 7 bases, in that order; junction bases with no gene match: 7. Germline V gene lookup returns CDR1 SGHNT and CDR2 YYREEE (reference sequence). Here the CDR3 reads CASSLGQGAGNEQFF. The DNA of the CDR3 is TGTGCCAGCAGCCTCGGACAGGGGGCTGGGAATGAGCAGTTCTTC.

J is TRBJ1-1 and V is TRBV10-1; D not resolved. The germline V gene encodes CDR1 WNHNN and CDR2 SYGVQD (reference sequence). The V end lost 3 bases, the J end lost 0 bases, and 8 bases lay between the germline ends. The CDR3 runs to 14 residues. Here the CDR3 DNA reads TGCGCCAGCAGTGATGGGTCTATGAACACTGAAGCTTTCTTT. It is translated as CASSDGSMNTEAFF.

The chain is built from TRBV7-9 and TRBJ2-3; 9 bases are a match to TRBD1. CDR1 and CDR2 (germline): SEHNR, FQNEAQ (reference sequence). The trim removed 5 bases at V and 6 bases at J, leaving 6 bases unmatched. This CDR3 spans 14 amino acids. CDR3 residues: CASSITGGGDTQYF. CDR3 bases: TGTGCCAGCAGCATTACAGGGGGCGGGGATACGCAGTATTTT.

The chain employs TRBV28 and TRBJ2-7; TRBD2 aligns across 12 bases. V lost 5 bases, J lost 3 bases, and 8 bases stayed unmatched. The V gene's germline CDR1 is MDHEN and CDR2 SYDVKM. This CDR3 comprises 16 residues. CDR3 nucleotide sequence: TGTGCCAGCAGTCCCCTGGGACTAGCGGGTTTCTACGAGCAGTACTTC. It encodes CASSPLGLAGFYEQYF.

The gene calls are TRBV5-6 and TRBJ1-1, with D unresolved. CDR3 length: 14 amino acids. V was trimmed by 0 bases and J by 6 bases, leaving 12 bases between them. Germline V gives CDR1 SGHDT, CDR2 YYEEEE. The CDR3 region has the DNA TGTGCCAGCAGCTTGGGGGAATCCGTCCCTGAAGCTTTCTTT. Its protein is CASSLGESVPEAFF. Based on the CDR3 plus reference TRBV5-6 and TRBJ1-1, the full variable domain is DAGVTQSPTHLIKTRGQQVTLRCSPKSGHDTVSWYQQALGQGPQFIFQYYEEEERQRGNFPDRFSGHQFPNYSSELNVNALLLGDSALYLCASSLGESVPEAFFGQGTRLTVV.

The chain recombines TRBV9 with TRBJ1-2, with 9 bases that match TRBD1. CDR1 and CDR2 (germline): SGDLS, YYNGEE. The CDR3 runs to 15 residues. With V trimmed by 2 bases and J by 7 bases, 9 bases remained unmatched. The DNA for the CDR3 is TGTGCCAGCAGCGTCACAGGGGGCTTGGGGTCTGGCTACACCTTC. Amino acid sequence: CASSVTGGLGSGYTF.

This clone has a single count. The chain combines TRBV6-1 with TRBJ2-5, with TRBD2 identical over 8 bases. Per the germline V gene, CDR1 is MNHNS and CDR2 is SASEGT. Unmatched junction bases numbered 8, after V lost 4 bases and J lost 4 bases. This CDR3 is built from 15 residues. The CDR3 DNA reads TGTGCCAGCAGTGCGAACCGGGGACTAGGAGAGACCCAGTACTTC. Residues: CASSANRGLGETQYF.

CDR3 nucleotide sequence: TGTGCCAGCAGCCCGCCTGTTCGACAGGGACACAACGAGCAGTACTTC. It codes for CASSPPVRQGHNEQYF. The V gene is TRBV7-8, the J gene TRBJ2-7, with TRBD1 matching over 7 bases. Germline lookup yields CDR1 SGHVS and CDR2 FQNEAQ. The length of the CDR3 is 16 residues. J lost 5 bases, V lost 5 bases, and 15 bases had no gene match.

Only a few counts were recorded for this clone. The V gene is TRBV7-9, the J gene TRBJ1-5, with TRBD1 matching over 7 bases. V lost 1 base, J lost 3 bases, and 9 bases stayed unmatched. CDR1 is SEHNR, CDR2 FQNEAQ, per germline (reference sequence). CDR3 length equals 17 residues. CDR3 sequence reads: CASSLGGQSPYNQPQHF. CDR3 in DNA: TGTGCCAGCAGCTTAGGGGGACAGTCCCCGTACAATCAGCCCCAGCATTTT.